These 17 T cell receptor beta chains were all obtained from the same sample, sequenced in a study of blood T cell repertoires in COVID-19. Produced via immunoSEQ multiplex PCR; TCRdb's table is partial and in-frame only. The table lists roughly 390,000 clones, 85% of them singletons. The sequencing input was peripheral blood. These receptor sequences come from a woman younger than 35 with acute or convalescent COVID-19.

V usage is TRBV9 and J usage is TRBJ2-5, with 8 bases lining up with TRBD1. V shed 1 base, J shed 5 bases, and the junction held 13 bases outside the gene matches. CDR3 size: 17 residues. Germline loops: CDR1 SGDLS, CDR2 YYNGEE. In DNA, the CDR3 is TGTGCCAGCAGCGTATTGGTGCCGAGACAGGGGTTCGAGACCCAGTACTTC. As protein: CASSVLVPRQGFETQYF. The whole variable domain, filled in from reference TRBV9 and TRBJ2-5, reads DSGVTQTPKHLITATGQRVTLRCSPRSGDLSVYWYQQSLDQGLQFLIQYYNGEERAKGNILERFSAQQFPDLHSELNLSSLELGDSALYFCASSVLVPRQGFETQYFGPGTRLLVL.

This chain links TRBV28 with TRBJ1-1, with D tentatively TRBD1 (5 bases). This CDR3 spans 14 amino acids. Trimming removed 2 bases at V and 10 bases at J, with 17 bases between. Germline V gives CDR1 MDHEN, CDR2 SYDVKM. The CDR3 nucleotides are TGTGCCAGCAGTTTAGTTAGCGGGGGGATTTTAGCTTTCTTT. This encodes CASSLVSGGILAFF.

The rearrangement links TRBV7-9 to TRBJ2-6, with D unclear. Per germline, CDR1 SEHNR and CDR2 FQNEAQ (reference sequence). The CDR3 has 14 residues. Deletions cut 6 bases from V and 3 bases from J, with 9 bases between. CDR3 protein: CASRLADGANVLTF. The CDR3 nucleotides read TGTGCCAGCAGACTTGCCGATGGGGCCAACGTCCTGACTTTC.

In DNA form, the CDR3 reads TGTGCCAGTAGTAATTTTGTGCGGGAAGGATGGAAGGAGCAGTTCTTC. This sequence encodes CASSNFVREGWKEQFF. This sequence joins TRBV19 and TRBJ2-1; possibly TRBD2 for D (6 bases). CDR3 length: 16 residues. Germline V CDR1 and CDR2: LNHDA, SQIVND (reference sequence). V lost 4 bases and J 10 bases, leaving 23 bases between the germline ends.

The rearrangement joins TRBV9 to TRBJ2-1; 13 bases align to TRBD2. Germline CDR1 is SGDLS and CDR2 is YYNGEE. V was clipped by 3 bases and J by 5 bases; unmatched bases: 14. This CDR3 contains 19 residues. This CDR3 reads CASSDSLLGLAGDNNEQFF. Here the CDR3 DNA reads TGTGCCAGCAGCGACAGTTTATTAGGACTAGCGGGAGATAACAATGAGCAGTTCTTC.

The chain joins TRBV6-5 to TRBJ1-6, with TRBD1 matching 7 bases. Germline CDR1 is MNHEY and CDR2 is SVGAGI. The CDR3 sequence is 15 residues long. V was clipped by 6 bases and J by 5 bases; unmatched bases: 7. In DNA form, the CDR3 reads TGTGCCAGCAGGACCGGTGGGACAGATAATTCACCCCTCCACTTT. Translation: CASRTGGTDNSPLHF.

The chain joins TRBV6-2 or TRBV6-3 to TRBJ1-1, with D perhaps TRBD1 (6 bases). V lost 2 bases and J lost 3, with 10 bases in between. CDR1 is MNHEY, CDR2 SVGEGT, per germline. There are 14 residues in the CDR3. Written as DNA, the CDR3 is TGTGCCAGCAGTTACGGGGGCGCTGACACTGAAGCTTTCTTT. Its protein product is CASSYGGADTEAFF.

The J gene is TRBJ1-1, the V gene TRBV2; TRBD1 is a possible D gene (5 bases). Trimming left V 7 bases short and J 7 bases short, with 10 bases between. The CDR3 is 11 residues long. Germline CDR1 reads SNHLY; CDR2 reads FYNNEI. The CDR3, as DNA: TGTGCCAGCACTAGAACAGGTGAAGCTTTCTTT. Translated, it gives CASTRTGEAFF.

As to this clone: The same CDR3 is also encoded by other DNA sequences in this sample. The genes are TRBV6-1 and TRBJ1-1; no clear D gene. Looked up from germline, CDR1 is MNHNS and CDR2 is SASEGT. Trimming shortened V by 0 bases and J by 1 base, and 3 bases separated the two germline ends. The CDR3 extends over 13 amino acids. The CDR3 bases are TGTGCCAGCAGTGAAGCAGCGAACACTGAAGCTTTCTTT. It specifies CASSEAANTEAFF.

This clone came up once. The rearrangement links TRBV5-1 to TRBJ2-5; D perhaps matches TRBD1 (6 bases). Trimming removed 7 bases from V and 5 bases from J, with 12 bases in between. CDR1 is SGHRS, CDR2 YFSETQ, per germline. The CDR3 has 12 residues. CDR3 sequence: CASSWTAETQYF. CDR3 in DNA: TGCGCCAGCTCCTGGACAGCTGAGACCCAGTACTTC.

The genes are TRBV7-9 and TRBJ1-1, with 7 nucleotides matching TRBD1. From germline, CDR1 is SEHNR and CDR2 FQNEAQ (reference sequence). J lost 3 bases, V lost 2 bases, and 9 bases had no gene match. The CDR3 sequence is 16 residues long. The DNA for the CDR3 is TGTGCCAGCAGCTTAAGGCCAGGGGGTATGGACACTGAAGCTTTCTTT. Amino acid sequence: CASSLRPGGMDTEAFF.

J is TRBJ2-1 and V is TRBV5-3; D gene ambiguous. TRBV5-3 is classed as an ORF, of uncertain function. V gave up 0 bases and J gave up 3 bases, with 7 bases separating them. The length of the CDR3 is 14 residues. CDR3 sequence reads: CARSLAICYNEQFF. CDR3 in DNA: TGTGCCAGAAGCTTGGCTATTTGCTACAATGAGCAGTTCTTC.

This chain connects TRBV6-5 to TRBJ1-1, with D possibly TRBD1 on 6 matching bases. This CDR3 spans 11 amino acids. Per the germline V gene, CDR1 is MNHEY and CDR2 is SVGAGI. V gave up 6 bases and J gave up 10 bases, with 12 bases separating them. The CDR3 region has the DNA TGTGCCAGCAGGCAGGGGATAGGAGCTTTCTTT. Translated, it gives CASRQGIGAFF.

The J gene is TRBJ1-1, the V gene TRBV12-3 or TRBV12-4; 8 bases map to TRBD1. This CDR3 region has 13 residues. J lost 4 bases, V lost 8 bases, and 6 bases had no gene match. CDR3: CASARTGGTEAFF. Here the CDR3 DNA reads TGTGCCAGCGCCCGAACAGGGGGCACTGAAGCTTTCTTT.

This clone was counted between two and nine times. The chain has TRBV4-1 and TRBJ2-1; no reliable D call. The V end lost 5 bases, the J end lost 8 bases, and 10 bases lay between the germline ends. There are 12 residues in the CDR3. Germline V lookup: CDR1 MGHRA, CDR2 YSYEKL. The CDR3 DNA sequence: TGCGCCAGCAGCAGAAATCAGGATGAGCAGTTCTTC. It is translated as CASSRNQDEQFF.

The chain employs TRBV9 and TRBJ1-3, with TRBD1 matching 11 bases. With V trimmed by 4 bases and J by 0 bases, 3 bases remained unmatched. The CDR3 runs to 16 residues. The V gene's germline CDR1 is SGDLS and CDR2 YYNGEE. CDR3 loop: CASSPGTGGSGNTIYF. In DNA form, the CDR3 reads TGTGCCAGCAGCCCGGGGACAGGGGGCTCTGGAAACACCATATATTTT.

Here the CDR3 DNA reads TGTGCCAGCAGCCCCGGCTACAGGGAAAGCGAGCAGTACTTC. This codes for CASSPGYRESEQYF. The chain carries TRBV6-5 and TRBJ2-7; maybe TRBD1 (6 bases). Germline assignment: CDR1 MNHEY and CDR2 SVGAGI. The V end lost 6 bases, the J end lost 6 bases, and 18 bases lay between the germline ends. The CDR3 totals 14 residues.